The present entry profiles one T cell receptor beta chain with its context. The sample is drawn from a study of memory CD4+ T cells and cytomegalovirus serostatus. TCRdb keeps only in-frame clones here, not all; method: immunoSEQ multiplex PCR. This table has some 57,000 clones, less than 85% appearing once. The sort gate was single viable CD3+CD4+CD8-CD45RO+ cells for memory CD4+ T cells. Input material: memory CD4+ T cells from blood. This TCR was recovered from an adult in good health and CMV-seronegative.

The CDR3: CASTVARTEGGIYF. Written as DNA, the CDR3 is TGTGCCAGCACCGTGGCGAGGACCGAGGGAGGCATATATTTT. This rearrangement joins TRBV7-9 to TRBJ1-3; no reliable D call. The V end lost 7 bases, the J end lost 12 bases, and 22 bases lay between the germline ends. Germline V gene sequence: CDR1 SEHNR, CDR2 FQNEAQ (reference sequence). The CDR3 consists of 14 residues.